This T cell receptor beta chain was recovered during a study of kidney transplant recipient with SARS-CoV-2 infection. TCRdb re-analysed the reads in MiXCR, keeping a single row per CDR3 protein. Altogether about 240,000 distinct CDR3 sequences are present, about 30% being singletons, with the ten largest covering almost 7.5%. This CDR3 has 17 residues. Germline loops: CDR1 LGHDT, CDR2 YNNKEL (reference sequence). Trimming took off 5 bases at V and 4 bases at J, with 23 bases between the two ends. Sample: a blood sample, taken at baseline and on day 111 from a kidney transplant recipient. The sequence was collected from a male patient aged 25-45 years who had COVID-19 and was a kidney transplant recipient. These T cells may partly come from the graft donor. J is TRBJ1-2 and V is TRBV3-1, with D uncertain. The CDR3 DNA reads as TGTGCCAGCAGCGATCTCTGCACCCTTCGAAAGACCTATGGCTACACCTTC. Encoded protein: CASSDLCTLRKTYGYTF.